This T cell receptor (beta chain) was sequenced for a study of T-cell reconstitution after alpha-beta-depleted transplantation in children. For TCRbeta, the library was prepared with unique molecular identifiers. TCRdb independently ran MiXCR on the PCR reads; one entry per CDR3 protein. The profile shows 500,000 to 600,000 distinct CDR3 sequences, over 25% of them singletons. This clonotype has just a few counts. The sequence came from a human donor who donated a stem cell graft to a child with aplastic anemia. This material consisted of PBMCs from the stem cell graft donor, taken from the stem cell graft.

The CDR3 reads CASSQERFTGGVNEQFF. The CDR3 DNA is TGCGCCAGCAGCCAAGAACGTTTTACGGGAGGAGTTAATGAGCAGTTCTTC. The V and J genes are TRBV4-3 and TRBJ2-1; 7 positions match TRBD2. The CDR3 covers 17 residues. The J segment lost 7 bases and the V segment lost 0 bases, leaving 12 bases of the junction unmatched. Germline V gene lookup returns CDR1 LGHNA and CDR2 YSLEER.